This entry is about one TCR beta chain. In its sample, this clonotype was seen many times. No cognate antigen has been identified for it. Base qualities are missing; no much larger clone stands one base away. Receptor amplification or capture employed multiplex PCR. Instrument used: Illumina HiSeq 4000. iRepertoire HTBI primers and Arm-PCR amplification of CDR3 regions were used to construct TCR beta libraries. Before sequencing, the PCR products went through gel purification. The published analysis was carried out like this. A total of 60 to 80 TRBV and approximately 13 TRBJ segments were identified across samples and were used for gene usage analysis of CDR3 amino acid clonotypes. COPE and FqMerger were used to merge the filtered high-quality paired reads into contigs. Contigs were aligned with BLAST to IMGT TRBV, TRBD and TRBJ reference genes, and CDR3 was defined per IMGT. Highly expanded clones were defined as clonotypes with a frequency above 0.1%. Shannon entropy was used to measure repertoire diversity, and the Gini coefficient was used to measure V-J evenness. A clonotype was considered public if more than one individual shared it. Clones were called with MiXCR by TCRdb after fastp trimmed the public reads at Q25, and only in-frame beta chains were retained. Each entry is one CDR3 protein sequence, shown with its most common DNA and genes. What appears here as the V and J calls and clone size reflects TCRdb's work, not the paper's. A total of more than 300,000 distinct CDR3 sequences appear in this sample, 10% to 15% of them only once. 18% of the sample is taken by the ten largest.

Taken from cysteine to phenylalanine, the CDR3 has 12 residues. Just CDR3 DNA is preserved here, 36 bases in frame from base 1. The V and J ends are trimmed by 5 bases and 4 bases, leaving 11 bases between them. As encoded in the germline V gene (reference sequence), CDR1 is DFQATT while CDR2 is SNEGSKA. The time point label of this sample denotes: newly diagnosed GD, antithyroid drugs for less than 3 months. RNA was extracted from PBMCs in TRIzol for both TCR sequencing and RNA sequencing. Graves' disease was diagnosed according to American Thyroid Association guidelines. Recruitment of patients was carried out at an endocrinology department in Xi'an, China. Each patient gave around 9.2 milliliters of peripheral blood, collected in an EDTA anticoagulant tube. Ficoll Paque Plus density gradient separation was used to isolate PBMCs, and no further T cell sorting was done. An Agilent 2100 Bioanalyzer and agarose gel were used to check RNA quality, while a NanoDrop 2000 measured RNA concentration.

The data were taken from a study of regulatory T cells in long-lasting Graves disease (dated by TCRdb to 2020 to 2023). Some background on the complete study: Patients with newly diagnosed Graves' disease had been on antithyroid drugs for under 3 months. Patients with persistent Graves' disease were compared with patients with newly diagnosed Graves' disease using TCR sequencing and RNA sequencing of peripheral blood. The study was registered as a clinical trial and conducted in China. TCR sequencing covered around 13 persistent and 20 or so newly diagnosed Graves' disease patients, some 33 samples in total.

Overall study outcomes, separate from this receptor: Persistent Graves' disease patients showed lower TCR Shannon entropy and fewer highly expanded clones than newly diagnosed patients, suggesting clonal expansion. The authors acknowledged the small sample size as a limitation that may reduce accuracy. Sequencing and analysis were restricted to the TCR beta chain. Persistent patients shared more public clonotypes among themselves (roughly 2,700) than newly diagnosed patients did (approximately 870). TRBV28, TRBJ1-2 and TRBJ2-5 were preferentially used in persistent disease, while TRBV20-1 and TRBJ2-1 were favored in newly diagnosed disease. Because the primary lesion, thyroid tissue, could not be accessed, the study looked at peripheral blood alone.

The sample was also linked to a second study, of T cells in Graves' hyperthyroidism and ophthalmopathy. As the second study states: A patient counted as having stable Graves' hyperthyroidism if no progression to ophthalmopathy occurred over 18 months of follow-up. Hyperthyroidism patients were aged 18 to 65 years and newly diagnosed, with disease duration of less than 2 months. Any patient with an uncontrolled infection, another autoimmune disease, pregnancy or lactation was excluded. Diagnoses were established on the basis of clinical symptoms, serum thyroxine and TRAb, thyroid ultrasound, and orbital computed tomography. The first round of RT-PCR for the TCR CDR3 was performed with the HTBI primer set and the Qiagen OneStep RT-PCR kit. Most expanded thyroid clonotypes (frequency above 0.001) were also detected in blood, suggesting blood repertoires may reflect thyroid immune responses. A 13 V-J signature model separated ophthalmopathy from stable hyperthyroidism, with 87.88% sensitivity and roughly 81% specificity in cross-validation and 80%/75% in testing. During validation, the model predicted progression to ophthalmopathy a median of around 6 months ahead of onset, with roughly 65% sensitivity and roughly 75% specificity. TCR V-J signatures able to tell the groups apart were searched for in a discovery cohort of approximately 95 patients, of whom around 43 had Graves' ophthalmopathy and around 57 had stable Graves' hyperthyroidism. Prospective prediction of ophthalmopathy was tested in an independent validation cohort consisting of some 19 hyperthyroidism patients and over 15 patients who later progressed to ophthalmopathy. The 95 to 100 discovery patients were randomly divided into training and test sets at a 7:3 ratio. In about 6 Graves' hyperthyroidism patients, the study also compared T-cell repertoires from thyroid tissue with T-cell repertoires from blood. After sampling, hyperthyroidism patients received methimazole starting at 30 mg daily, and ophthalmopathy patients received high-dose intravenous methylprednisolone. Libraries were constructed in a second round of multiplex PCR, after which size selection and purification were carried out. Libraries were sequenced paired-end with 100 bp reads on an Illumina HiSeq2000. SOAPnuke was used to process the raw data, throwing out any read that contained adapters or uncalled bases, had a mean Phred below 15, or lacked an exact constant-primer or identifier match. COPE v1.2.5 was used to merge the high-quality paired reads, and each unique nucleotide sequence was defined as a clonotype. Clonotypes were aligned to IMGT TRBV, TRBD and TRBJ reference segments using MiTCR v1.1. Analysis was restricted to V-J combinations with a frequency above 0.0001, which covered 99% to 99.2% of repertoires. A TCS score was defined as the ratio between F50 (clonal expansion) and ExV (chaos), using BLOSUM62-based TCRdist between CDR3 peptides within each V-J. Welch's t-statistics and random forest reduced roughly 540 V-J features to some 14, which were used in a naive Bayes classifier (R e1071). No statistical method was used to fix the sample size in advance, and group allocation was not hidden from the investigators. TCR Vbeta CDR3 sequencing of roughly 140 peripheral blood samples (approximately 44 ophthalmopathy, under 80 hyperthyroidism and roughly 17 progressor patients) is reported in the paper.

The clonotype was recovered from a woman between 18 and 29 years old with Graves disease. Donor details come from another sample of the same person, matched by shared clones. The sequence links TRBV20-1 to TRBJ1-1; the D gene assignment is ambiguous. The sequencing here drew on peripheral blood mononuclear cells (PBMCs), taken at new diagnosis, from a patient treated with antithyroid drugs. The encoded CDR3 is CSALWGGTEAFF. In nucleotide form, the sequence is TGCAGTGCTCTATGGGGAGGCACTGAAGCTTTCTTT.